This T cell receptor beta chain was documented in a study of OX40 agonist ivuxolimab in advanced cancers. Method: immunoSEQ multiplex PCR; TCRdb's copy keeps in-frame clones and lacks some. Of under 100,000 clones listed, 70% to 85% are singletons. Trimming removed 4 bases from V and 3 bases from J; junction bases left unmatched: 7. Germline V lookup: CDR1 SGHRS, CDR2 YFSETQ. This CDR3 is built from 17 residues. V and J are TRBV5-1 and TRBJ2-3; TRBD2 aligns across 14 bases. The material was CD4+ or CD8+ T cells sorted from blood, obtained in a trial of the OX40 agonist ivuxolimab. This clonotype originated in an adult with an advanced solid tumor such as melanoma, head and neck, liver or kidney cancer. CDR3 amino acids: CASSPRLAGGATDTQYF. CDR3 nucleotide sequence: TGCGCCAGCAGCCCTCGACTAGCGGGGGGGGCTACAGATACGCAGTATTTT.